Listed here are 6 T cell receptor beta chains from one sample, sequenced in a study of OX40 agonist ivuxolimab in advanced cancers. Library creation used the immunoSEQ multiplex PCR assay. In its TCRdb copy, this immuneACCESS table keeps in-frame sequences only and misses some clones. Where compared with another copy, unresolved V genes explain less than half of these, and the others have no known cause. The sample data list about 73,000 clones, and 85% to 90% of these were observed just once. Approximately 0.51% of the sample comes from the top ten. The material was CD4+ or CD8+ T cells sorted from blood, obtained in a trial of the OX40 agonist ivuxolimab. The receptors were gathered from an adult with an advanced solid tumor such as melanoma, head and neck, liver or kidney cancer.

This chain uses TRBV7-8 with TRBJ2-2; TRBD2 matches 16 bases. CDR3 length equals 17 residues. Germline values: CDR1 SGHVS, CDR2 FQNEAQ. Trimming removed 5 bases from V and 6 bases from J; junction bases left unmatched: 6. CDR3 coding DNA: TGTGCCAGCAGCAAGATGGGACTAGCGGGAGGGTCCGGGGAGCTGTTTTTT. Amino acid sequence: CASSKMGLAGGSGELFF.

This chain connects TRBV11-2 to TRBJ2-1; D unclear. Trimming took 5 bases from V and 11 from J, leaving 10 bases between them. There are 11 residues in the CDR3. Per germline, CDR1 SGHAT and CDR2 FQNNGV. This chain's CDR3 is CASSPEWKQFF. The CDR3 DNA follows: TGTGCCAGCAGCCCGGAGTGGAAGCAGTTCTTC.

The genes are TRBV14 and TRBJ2-4; D is unresolved. V was clipped by 0 bases and J by 8 bases, with 2 bases between them. CDR1 and CDR2 (germline): SGHDN, FVKESK. This CDR3 spans 11 amino acids. The CDR3 nucleotides read TGTGCCAGCAGCCAAGAGGACATTCAGTACTTC. This translates into CASSQEDIQYF.

This clone was counted a few times. The V gene is TRBV9, the J gene TRBJ1-1; D is unclear. The CDR3 runs to 13 residues. In germline, CDR1 is SGDLS, CDR2 YYNGEE. V dropped 1 base and J dropped 0 bases, with 4 bases sitting between them. As DNA, the CDR3 is TGTGCCAGCAGCGTACAAATGAACACTGAAGCTTTCTTT. Translated, it gives CASSVQMNTEAFF. Combining the CDR3 with reference TRBV9 and TRBJ1-1 gives the whole variable domain DSGVTQTPKHLITATGQRVTLRCSPRSGDLSVYWYQQSLDQGLQFLIQYYNGEERAKGNILERFSAQQFPDLHSELNLSSLELGDSALYFCASSVQMNTEAFFGQGTRLTVV.

The chain carries TRBV30 and TRBJ1-3, with D perhaps TRBD1 (6 bases). The CDR3 runs to 15 residues. The V gene's germline CDR1 is GTSNPN and CDR2 SVGIG (reference sequence). Trimming pared 5 bases from V and 2 bases from J, leaving 16 bases between. This chain's CDR3 is CAWRPRGDPGNTIYF. DNA for the CDR3: TGTGCCTGGCGCCCTAGGGGGGACCCTGGAAACACCATATATTTT.

The CDR3 loop reads CASSADAGEGAEAFF. CDR3 nucleotides: TGCGCCAGCAGCGCCGACGCAGGGGAGGGGGCTGAAGCTTTCTTT. J is TRBJ1-1 and V is TRBV5-1, with D maybe TRBD1 (6 bases). The CDR3 runs 15 residues. Trimming took 4 bases from V and 6 from J, leaving 19 bases between them. CDR1 and CDR2 (germline): SGHRS, YFSETQ.